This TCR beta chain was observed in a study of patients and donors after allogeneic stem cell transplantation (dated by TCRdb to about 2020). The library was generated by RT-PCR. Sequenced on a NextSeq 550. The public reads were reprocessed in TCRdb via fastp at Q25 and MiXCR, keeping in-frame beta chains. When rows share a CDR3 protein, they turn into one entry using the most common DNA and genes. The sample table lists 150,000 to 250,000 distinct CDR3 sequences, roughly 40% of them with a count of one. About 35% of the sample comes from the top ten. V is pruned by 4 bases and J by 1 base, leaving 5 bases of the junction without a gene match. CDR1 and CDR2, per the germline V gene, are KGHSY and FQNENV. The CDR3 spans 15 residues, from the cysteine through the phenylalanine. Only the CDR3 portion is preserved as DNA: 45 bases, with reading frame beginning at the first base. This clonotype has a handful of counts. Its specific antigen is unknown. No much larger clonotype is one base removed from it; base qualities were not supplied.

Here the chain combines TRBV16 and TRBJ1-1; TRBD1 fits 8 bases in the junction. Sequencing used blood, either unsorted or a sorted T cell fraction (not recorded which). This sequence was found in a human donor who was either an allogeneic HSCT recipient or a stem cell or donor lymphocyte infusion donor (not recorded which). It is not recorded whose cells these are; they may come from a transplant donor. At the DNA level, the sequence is TGTGCCAGCAGCCCCGGGACAGGCTCGAACACTGAAGCTTTCTTT. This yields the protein CASSPGTGSNTEAFF.